These 9 T cell receptor beta chains were all obtained from the same sample, sequenced in a study of T cells in Graves' hyperthyroidism and ophthalmopathy. RNA transcripts provided the source from which TCR beta CDR3 regions were amplified. HTBI primers were employed in a first-round RT-PCR of the TCR CDR3. TCRdb itself ran the multiplex PCR reads through MiXCR, one entry per CDR3 protein. The data hold hundreds of thousands of distinct CDR3 sequences, with approximately 14% observed a single time. Material for sequencing was blood. These receptor sequences come from a woman in her forties or fifties with Graves' ophthalmopathy.

Remarks on this clonotype: At one of its ends the junction is not consistent with the germline gene, which may arise from a read error. The chain carries TRBV27 and TRBJ1-5; D remains ambiguous. This CDR3 contains 14 residues. The germline V gene has CDR1 MNHEY and CDR2 SMNVEV (reference sequence). The CDR3 nucleotides are TGTGCCAGCAGTTATAGTGATAGCAAGCAGCCCCAGCATTTT. Amino acid sequence: CASSYSDSKQPQHF.

The chain carries TRBV20-1 and TRBJ2-3; D is perhaps TRBD1 (5 bases). This CDR3 is built from 14 residues. Germline CDR1 is DFQATT and CDR2 is SNEGSKA (reference sequence). V was clipped by 0 bases and J by 1 base, with 8 bases between them. The CDR3 DNA reads as TGCAGTGCTAGAGATCAGGGTCGCACAGATACGCAGTATTTT. This translates into CSARDQGRTDTQYF.

This clonotype was recorded at least ten times. The CDR3 nucleotides read TGTGCCAGCAGTGCTTTATGGACTAGCGGGACAACAGATACGCAGTATTTT. It encodes CASSALWTSGTTDTQYF. The V and J genes are TRBV6-1 and TRBJ2-3, with TRBD2 matching 12 bases. Germline V lookup: CDR1 MNHNS, CDR2 SASEGT. V was clipped by 4 bases and J by 3 bases; unmatched bases: 8. The CDR3 is 17 residues long.

This clonotype was picked up many times. The chain combines TRBV6-1 with TRBJ2-2, with 10 bases fitting TRBD1. Germline CDR1 MNHNS, CDR2 SASEGT. Trimming removed 7 bases from V and 1 base from J; junction bases left unmatched: 12. This CDR3 comprises 18 residues. CDR3 nucleotides: TGTGCCAGCAACCACCGGGACAGGGGTAAATGGAACACCGGGGAGCTGTTTTTT. Its protein is CASNHRDRGKWNTGELFF.

V is TRBV28 and J is TRBJ2-7; 9 bases align to TRBD1. CDR3 length: 14 amino acids. After removal of 6 bases from V and 3 bases from J, the junction contained 6 bases not matched to a gene. Germline V gene sequence: CDR1 MDHEN, CDR2 SYDVKM. CDR3 sequence (DNA): TGTGCCAGCAGCGTCGGGACAGGGTTCTACGAGCAGTACTTC. Protein product: CASSVGTGFYEQYF.

This clonotype was observed a few times. The chain employs TRBV5-6 and TRBJ2-5; unclear D gene. The V end was cut by 1 base, the J end by 5 bases, with 15 bases between. The length of the CDR3 is 15 residues. Germline V gene lookup returns CDR1 SGHDT and CDR2 YYEEEE. The CDR3 sequence is CASSLKLGVWETQYF. Here the CDR3 DNA reads TGTGCCAGCAGCTTGAAATTAGGCGTGTGGGAGACCCAGTACTTC.

This clonotype has ten or more counts. The chain is built from TRBV5-1 and TRBJ2-3; TRBD2 aligns across 9 bases. The CDR3 has 16 amino acids. The V and J ends lost 4 bases and 1 base, in that order; junction bases with no gene match: 7. CDR1 SGHRS and CDR2 YFSETQ come from the germline V gene. The CDR3 DNA sequence: TGCGCCAGCAGCCGTCCGATAGCGGGAGGCACAGATACGCAGTATTTT. Protein sequence: CASSRPIAGGTDTQYF.

The CDR3 is CASSFGTSGRWGAYNEQFF. CDR3 DNA sequence: TGTGCCAGCAGTTTCGGGACTAGCGGGAGATGGGGGGCCTACAATGAGCAGTTCTTC. This rearrangement joins TRBV28 to TRBJ2-1, with 14 nucleotides matching TRBD2. From germline, CDR1 is MDHEN and CDR2 SYDVKM. V gave up 3 bases and J gave up 2 bases; unmatched junction bases: 9. The CDR3 contains 19 residues.

As concerns this clonotype: With a much larger clone just one base away, this may be a read error. This sequence joins TRBV10-3 and TRBJ2-3, with 7 positions matching TRBD2. The CDR3 extends over 15 amino acids. Germline V gene sequence: CDR1 ENHRY, CDR2 SYGVKD. V shed 6 bases, J shed 4 bases, and the junction held 10 bases outside the gene matches. The CDR3 loop reads CAIRPSGASADTQYF. CDR3 bases: TGTGCCATCAGACCTAGCGGAGCTAGCGCAGATACGCAGTATTTT.